The 25 T cell receptor beta chains in this list originate from one sample, sequenced in a study of blood T cell repertoires in COVID-19. Profiling relied on immunoSEQ multiplex PCR, and the TCRdb table lists in-frame clones only, not all of them. The data contain a few hundred thousand clones, 89% of them seen just once; the ten biggest clones take up around 9.5%. Sequencing used PBMCs or T cells enriched from blood (not recorded which). The receptor source for this set is a woman aged 40 to 50 who had recovered from COVID-19.

This rearrangement joins TRBV2 to TRBJ1-2; 8 nucleotides line up with TRBD1. Germline CDR1 SNHLY, CDR2 FYNNEI. The CDR3 covers 17 residues. V shed 6 bases, J shed 5 bases, and the junction held 17 bases outside the gene matches. The CDR3 here is CASRESGPGGGLYGYTF. CDR3 bases: TGTGCCAGCAGGGAATCGGGGCCAGGGGGCGGTCTATATGGCTACACCTTC.

The chain combines TRBV9 with TRBJ2-3, with TRBD1 identical over 7 bases. The germline V gene encodes CDR1 SGDLS and CDR2 YYNGEE. This CDR3 has 16 amino acids. Trimming removed 4 bases from V and 0 bases from J; junction bases left unmatched: 8. Here the CDR3 reads CASSITGQASTDTQYF. The DNA for the CDR3 is TGTGCCAGCAGCATTACTGGACAGGCGAGCACAGATACGCAGTATTTT.

The rearrangement joins TRBV7-2 to TRBJ2-7; possible D gene TRBD2, 5 bases. The CDR3 is 13 residues long. Trimming took 5 bases from V and 0 from J, leaving 8 bases between them. The germline gives CDR1 SGHTA, CDR2 FQGNSA. The CDR3 region is CASSLGVSYEQYF. The CDR3 nucleotides are TGTGCCAGCAGCCTGGGAGTCTCCTACGAGCAGTACTTC.

The genes are TRBV4-3 and TRBJ1-5, with 9 bases identical to TRBD1. Germline values: CDR1 LGHNA, CDR2 YSLEER. V gave up 0 bases and J gave up 6 bases; unmatched junction bases: 3. The CDR3 runs 15 residues. The CDR3 sequence: CASSQEVQGAQPQHF. CDR3 DNA sequence: TGCGCCAGCAGCCAAGAAGTACAGGGGGCTCAGCCCCAGCATTTT.

V and J are TRBV7-2 and TRBJ2-7, with 14 bases lining up with TRBD2. CDR3 length: 15 amino acids. The trim removed 1 base at V and 7 bases at J, leaving 3 bases unmatched. Per the germline V gene, CDR1 is SGHTA and CDR2 is FQGNSA. In DNA, the CDR3 is TGTGCCAGCAGCTTAGGACTAGCGGGAGGGGTAGAGCAGTACTTC. Its protein product is CASSLGLAGGVEQYF.

The chain combines TRBV4-1 with TRBJ1-5, with 7 positions matching TRBD1. This CDR3 region has 17 residues. Losses at the gene ends were 2 bases for V and 1 base for J; bases not matched to a gene: 8. Germline V gene lookup returns CDR1 MGHRA and CDR2 YSYEKL. The chain's CDR3 is CASSQRGQAWSNQPQHF. CDR3 DNA sequence: TGCGCCAGCAGCCAACGTGGACAGGCGTGGAGCAATCAGCCCCAGCATTTT.

The rearrangement links TRBV6-1 to TRBJ1-2, with TRBD1 as a possible D gene (6 bases). The ends were cut back, 4 bases at V and 4 bases at J, with 25 bases in the middle. Germline CDR1 reads MNHNS; CDR2 reads SASEGT. This CDR3 is built from 18 residues. CDR3 bases: TGTGCCAGCAGTGGACGGGGTCCAGGGACAACCCCCCTCTATGGCTACACCTTC. Translation gives CASSGRGPGTTPLYGYTF.

The CDR3 here is CASSLMAGGFDGYTF. The CDR3 DNA is TGTGCCAGCAGCTTAATGGCAGGGGGCTTCGATGGCTACACCTTC. V usage is TRBV7-2 and J usage is TRBJ1-2; 8 bases map to TRBD1. The CDR3 extends over 15 amino acids. Germline lookup yields CDR1 SGHTA and CDR2 FQGNSA. The J segment lost 6 bases and the V segment lost 2 bases, leaving 8 bases of the junction unmatched.

This sequence joins TRBV5-1 and TRBJ1-6; the D gene is possibly TRBD1 (6 bases). V lost 2 bases and J lost 6, with 12 bases in between. This CDR3 region has 15 residues. Per the germline V gene, CDR1 is SGHRS and CDR2 is YFSETQ. In DNA, the CDR3 is TGCGCCAGCAGCTTACAGGGCCTGTTTAATTCACCCCTCCACTTT. This sequence encodes CASSLQGLFNSPLHF.

The V gene is TRBV12-3 or TRBV12-4, the J gene TRBJ1-4; weak D call: TRBD1 (6 bases). The germline V and J ends were trimmed by 3 bases and 11 bases, with 13 bases remaining between them. The CDR3 spans 13 residues. CDR3 in amino acids: CASSFWGRGKLFF. The CDR3 nucleotides read TGTGCCAGCAGTTTTTGGGGGCGCGGGAAACTGTTTTTT.

The CDR3 DNA is TGTGCCACCAGTGGTGGCCCGACAGGATTATACAATGAGCAGTTCTTC. It specifies CATSGGPTGLYNEQFF. The chain combines TRBV24-1 with TRBJ2-1; TRBD1 might be the D (6 bases). The CDR3 has 16 residues. V lost 5 bases and J 4 bases, leaving 17 bases between the germline ends. Germline-derived CDR1 and CDR2 are KGHDR and SFDVKD.

This chain links TRBV5-4 with TRBJ2-7; 8 bases are a match to TRBD1. With V trimmed by 1 base and J by 0 bases, 6 bases remained unmatched. Germline V gene data show CDR1 as SGHNT and CDR2 as YYREEE (reference sequence). The CDR3 spans 16 residues. The DNA of the CDR3 is TGTGCCAGCAGCTTGCCGGGCAGGGGGCACTCCTACGAGCAGTACTTC. Protein sequence: CASSLPGRGHSYEQYF. The complete variable domain, with remaining parts taken from reference TRBV5-4 and TRBJ2-7, reads ETGVTQSPTHLIKTRGQQVTLRCSSQSGHNTVSWYQQALGQGPQFIFQYYREEENGRGNFPPRFSGLQFPNYSSELNVNALELDDSALYLCASSLPGRGHSYEQYFGPGTRLTVT.

The rearrangement joins TRBV9 to TRBJ1-4, with D possibly being TRBD1 (6 bases). Germline V gives CDR1 SGDLS, CDR2 YYNGEE. Trimming took off 1 base at V and 6 bases at J, with 16 bases between the two ends. The CDR3 sequence is 16 residues long. The CDR3: CASSVTAGGPHEKLFF. In DNA form, the CDR3 reads TGTGCCAGCAGCGTAACGGCGGGGGGGCCGCATGAAAAACTGTTTTTT.

The chain carries TRBV5-1 and TRBJ2-2, with TRBD1 matching 8 bases. This CDR3 region has 16 residues. The ends lost 0 bases at V and 4 bases at J; junction bases unmatched: 5. Germline CDR1 is SGHRS and CDR2 is YFSETQ. CDR3 region: CASSLAGQGPTGELFF. The CDR3, as DNA: TGCGCCAGCAGCTTGGCCGGACAGGGTCCCACCGGGGAGCTGTTTTTT.

The V and J genes are TRBV23-1 and TRBJ2-2, with 9 bases lining up with TRBD1. TRBV23-1 is an ORF, and what it does is uncertain. The CDR3 spans 16 residues. V shed 4 bases and J 1 base; nucleotides not matched to a gene: 4. The CDR3 region is CASSPPDRGNTGELFF. The CDR3 nucleotides read TGCGCCAGCAGTCCCCCGGACAGGGGGAACACCGGGGAGCTGTTTTTT.

V gene TRBV29-1 combines with J gene TRBJ2-5; 9 nucleotides line up with TRBD1. The CDR3 is 13 amino acids. CDR1 is SQVTM and CDR2 is ANQGSEA in the germline V gene. With 4 bases clipped from V and 1 base from J, the junction kept 1 base outside the gene matches. CDR3 region: CSVAGQGQETQYF. In nucleotides, the CDR3 is TGCAGCGTTGCGGGACAGGGCCAAGAGACCCAGTACTTC.

The rearrangement joins TRBV10-1 to TRBJ2-1; 9 positions agree with TRBD2. The V gene's germline CDR1 is WNHNN and CDR2 SYGVQD (reference sequence). The CDR3 runs 16 residues. J lost 4 bases, V lost 0 bases, and 4 bases had no gene match. For the CDR3, the DNA is TGCGCCAGCAGTGAGTCGGTGACTAGCGGTTACAATGAGCAGTTCTTC. Translated, it gives CASSESVTSGYNEQFF.

The table lists this clone with a count of one. DNA for the CDR3: TGTGCCAGCAGTCCCAGCGCAGCTAACTATGGCTACACCTTC. Its protein is CASSPSAANYGYTF. The chain uses TRBV28 and TRBJ1-2; no definite D call. V lost 5 bases, J lost 0 bases, and 10 bases lay in between. CDR1 is MDHEN and CDR2 is SYDVKM in the germline V gene. There are 14 residues in the CDR3.

A note on this clone: Other DNA sequences within the sample encode an identical CDR3. The chain has TRBV6-5 and TRBJ2-1; 10 positions agree with TRBD2. The CDR3 runs 15 residues. CDR1 is MNHEY, CDR2 SVGAGI, per germline. Germline trimming cut 6 bases from V and 4 bases from J; bases unmatched to any gene: 6. The DNA of the CDR3 is TGTGCCAGCAGCCCACTAGCGGGACTTTACAATGAGCAGTTCTTC. Protein sequence: CASSPLAGLYNEQFF.

The chain employs TRBV9 and TRBJ2-3; 9 bases map to TRBD1. Germline V lookup: CDR1 SGDLS, CDR2 YYNGEE. V shed 2 bases, J shed 0 bases, and the junction held 1 base outside the gene matches. This CDR3 has 15 amino acids. CDR3 in DNA: TGTGCCAGCAGCGTTGGGACAGGGAGCACAGATACGCAGTATTTT. Translated: CASSVGTGSTDTQYF.

The CDR3 nucleotides are TGTGCCGGCCACCGTAGACAGAAAATCACCGGGGAGCTGTTTTTT. Residues: CAGHRRQKITGELFF. This chain connects TRBV28 to TRBJ2-2; weak D call: TRBD1 (5 bases). The germline V and J ends were trimmed by 11 bases and 4 bases, with 20 bases remaining between them. Germline values: CDR1 MDHEN, CDR2 SYDVKM. The CDR3 is 15 amino acids. The complete variable domain, with remaining parts taken from reference TRBV28 and TRBJ2-2, reads DVKVTQSSRYLVKRTGEKVFLECVQDMDHENMFWYRQDPGLGLRLIYFSYDVKMKEKGDIPEGYSVSREKKERFSLILESASTNQTSMYLCAGHRRQKITGELFFGEGSRLTVL.

A few counts support this clone. V is TRBV18 and J is TRBJ2-7, with a tentative D call TRBD2 (5 bases). The CDR3 loop spans 13 amino acids. Trimming pared 5 bases from V and 4 bases from J, leaving 12 bases between. Looked up from germline, CDR1 is KGHSH and CDR2 is LQKENI. CDR3 protein: CASSSGVAYEQYF. In DNA, the CDR3 is TGTGCCAGCTCATCCGGGGTGGCGTACGAGCAGTACTTC.

The chain uses TRBV7-3 and TRBJ2-5; the match to TRBD2 covers 8 bases. The CDR3 is made up of 15 amino acids. Germline V gene data show CDR1 as SGHTA and CDR2 as FQGTGA. Trimming took 5 bases from V and 3 from J; bases not matched to a gene: 8. The CDR3 DNA is TGTGCCAGCAGCACCGTAGCGGGACATAAAGAGACCCAGTACTTC. It translates to CASSTVAGHKETQYF.

J is TRBJ1-6 and V is TRBV5-4, with a weak D call TRBD1 (6 bases). The CDR3 is 15 residues long. Trimming cost V 3 bases and J 5 bases, with 12 bases left between them. Germline V lookup: CDR1 SGHNT, CDR2 YYREEE (reference sequence). DNA for the CDR3: TGTGCCAGCAGCTGGGGGACAAAGGATAATTCACCCCTCCACTTT. Its protein is CASSWGTKDNSPLHF.

In this sample, this clone turned up once. V is TRBV5-1 and J is TRBJ1-6; D is perhaps TRBD1 (6 bases). The ends were cut back, 1 base at V and 7 bases at J, with 12 bases in the middle. CDR3 length: 15 residues. CDR1 is SGHRS and CDR2 is YFSETQ in the germline V gene. The CDR3 bases are TGCGCCAGCAGCTTGTCGGCCAGGGGCAATTCACCCCTCCACTTT. Protein: CASSLSARGNSPLHF.